The subject of this entry is one T cell receptor beta chain. How the authors handled the data: For nucleated cells, counts were estimated from reference gene primer amplification. Assay: immunoSEQ multiplex PCR; the TCRdb copy retains only in-frame clones and omits some. Clone size and V and J calls were adopted from that table, with D and trimming inferred from the DNA. The sample carries around 700,000 clones, around 90% recorded once. The CDR3 has 15 amino acids. The V gene lost 1 base and the J gene lost 0 bases, with 10 bases spanning the gap. Germline V gives CDR1 SQVTM, CDR2 ANQGSEA. These data are taken from a study of blood T cell repertoires in COVID-19. In the study overall: Samples of COVID-19 (acute and convalescent) were obtained from the United States, Italy and Spain. T cells, B-cell-depleted T cells, or PBMCs provided the cDNA or gDNA that served as material.

The sequence derives from a woman in her late teens or twenties with acute or convalescent COVID-19. This rearrangement joins TRBV29-1 to TRBJ1-3; no definite D call. The sequencing sample was made of peripheral blood. The CDR3 here is CSVEASRSSGNTIYF. The CDR3 DNA reads TGCAGCGTTGAAGCGAGCCGCTCCTCTGGAAACACCATATATTTT.